One and the same sample provided the 19 T cell receptor beta chains below, sequenced in a study of patients and donors after allogeneic stem cell transplantation. TCRdb independently ran MiXCR on the RT-PCR reads; one entry per CDR3 protein. Among around 240,000 distinct CDR3 sequences, 13% to 15% were seen once, and the ten largest hold approximately 10%. The material sequenced was blood, either unsorted or a sorted T cell fraction (not recorded which). Every receptor here comes from a human donor who was either an allogeneic HSCT recipient or a stem cell or donor lymphocyte infusion donor (not recorded which). It is not recorded whose cells these are; they may come from a transplant donor.

J is TRBJ1-2 and V is TRBV6-1; possibly TRBD1 for D (5 bases). V lost 11 bases, J lost 5 bases, and 21 bases lay in between. The CDR3 runs to 14 residues. Germline V CDR1 and CDR2: MNHNS, SASEGT. CDR3 loop: CAGTRGRGTYGYTF. The DNA for the CDR3 is TGTGCCGGCACCCGTGGAAGGGGAACGTATGGCTACACCTTC.

The chain recombines TRBV6-1 with TRBJ2-7; weak D call: TRBD2 (6 bases). The CDR3 runs to 14 residues. Between the trimmed V and J ends, which lost 5 bases and 2 bases, there was a span of 13 bases. Per the germline V gene, CDR1 is MNHNS and CDR2 is SASEGT. CDR3 in DNA: TGTGCCAGCAGTCCCAGCGGGCCCCCCTACGAGCAGTACTTC. Translating gives CASSPSGPPYEQYF.

The chain joins TRBV10-3 to TRBJ2-1; the match to TRBD2 covers 8 bases. Trimming at V came to 7 bases and at J to 4 bases, leaving 12 bases not matched to a gene. This CDR3 comprises 16 residues. Germline-derived CDR1 and CDR2 are ENHRY and SYGVKD. The CDR3 here is CAITTELASGYNEQFF. The CDR3 coding sequence is TGTGCCATCACCACTGAGTTGGCTAGCGGGTACAATGAGCAGTTCTTC.

This clonotype was picked up a small number of times. The chain joins TRBV10-2 to TRBJ1-1; TRBD1 matches at 7 bases. The trim removed 8 bases at V and 7 bases at J, leaving 7 bases unmatched. The CDR3 spans 12 residues. From germline, CDR1 is WSHSY and CDR2 SAAADI. The CDR3 protein is CASDTGAGEAFF. Here the CDR3 DNA reads TGCGCCAGCGATACAGGGGCGGGTGAAGCTTTCTTT.

This clonotype was seen more than once but under ten times. This rearrangement joins TRBV6-2 or TRBV6-3 to TRBJ1-2; D is uncertain. The ends were cut back, 2 bases at V and 4 bases at J, with 8 bases in the middle. This CDR3 is built from 13 residues. Germline V lookup: CDR1 MNHEY, CDR2 SVGEGT. The chain's CDR3 is CASSYQDPYGYTF. CDR3 in DNA: TGTGCCAGCAGTTACCAGGACCCCTATGGCTACACCTTC.

The chain joins TRBV11-3 to TRBJ2-1, with 7 bases aligning to TRBD2. V shed 5 bases and J 5 bases; nucleotides not matched to a gene: 6. The CDR3 spans 14 residues. Looked up from germline, CDR1 is SGHNT and CDR2 is YENEEA. The CDR3 DNA follows: TGTGCCAGCAGCATACTAAGCGGGGACAATGAGCAGTTCTTC. This encodes CASSILSGDNEQFF.

This clonotype was seen at least ten times. The rearrangement joins TRBV12-3 or TRBV12-4 to TRBJ1-4; D not resolved. V was pared by 1 base and J by 8 bases, with 5 bases between. The CDR3 totals 12 residues. CDR3 region: CASSLEREKLFF. As DNA, the CDR3 is TGTGCCAGCAGTTTAGAGCGAGAAAAACTGTTTTTT.

Many counts were recorded for this clonotype. The chain recombines TRBV6-1 with TRBJ1-2; tentatively, D is TRBD1 (5 bases). Trimming removed 10 bases from V and 2 bases from J, with 14 bases in between. The CDR3 covers 13 residues. In germline, CDR1 is MNHNS, CDR2 SASEGT. CDR3 sequence (DNA): TGTGCCACCCAATGGGGCCAGAACTATGGCTACACCTTC. This encodes CATQWGQNYGYTF.

The genes are TRBV5-5 and TRBJ2-1, with D tentatively TRBD2 (6 bases). The CDR3 length is 15 residues. V shed 0 bases and J shed 2 bases, with 9 bases lying between them. The V gene's germline CDR1 is SGHKS and CDR2 YYEKEE (reference sequence). The CDR3 region is CASSLVGSPYNEQFF. CDR3 in DNA: TGTGCCAGCAGCTTGGTCGGGAGCCCCTACAATGAGCAGTTCTTC.

The chain is built from TRBV2 and TRBJ2-1; TRBD2 matches 10 bases. After removal of 7 bases from V and 8 bases from J, the junction contained 11 bases not matched to a gene. This CDR3 spans 15 amino acids. Germline-derived CDR1 and CDR2 are SNHLY and FYNNEI. The CDR3 is CASKFLAGVGDEQFF. The CDR3 coding sequence is TGTGCCAGCAAGTTCCTAGCGGGAGTCGGAGATGAGCAGTTCTTC.

The V gene is TRBV2, the J gene TRBJ2-5, with D maybe TRBD1 (5 bases). The CDR3 is 14 residues long. V was clipped by 4 bases and J by 5 bases, with 14 bases between them. The germline V gene encodes CDR1 SNHLY and CDR2 FYNNEI. The CDR3 DNA follows: TGTGCCAGCAGTGGTAGCAGGGTAGGGGAGACCCAGTACTTC. Translation: CASSGSRVGETQYF. Combining the CDR3 with reference TRBV2 and TRBJ2-5 gives the whole variable domain EPEVTQTPSHQVTQMGQEVILRCVPISNHLYFYWYRQILGQKVEFLVSFYNNEISEKSEIFDDQFSVERPDGSNFTLKIRSTKLEDSAMYFCASSGSRVGETQYFGPGTRLLVL.

CDR3 DNA: TGTGCCAGCAGCTTAGGGGGACTAGCGGGGGTTCGAAATACGCAGTATTTT. Its protein product is CASSLGGLAGVRNTQYF. The chain recombines TRBV7-9 with TRBJ2-3, with 14 bases aligning to TRBD2. V dropped 1 base and J dropped 7; count of bases not matched to a gene: 7. CDR3 length: 17 amino acids. In germline, CDR1 is SEHNR, CDR2 FQNEAQ (reference sequence).

This chain connects TRBV23-1 to TRBJ2-7, with D possibly matching TRBD1 (6 bases). TRBV23-1 carries the ORF label, with uncertain function. Trimming removed 3 bases from V and 5 bases from J, with 14 bases in between. The CDR3 length is 14 residues. CDR3 region: CASSHRAGEHEQYF. The CDR3 region has the DNA TGCGCCAGCAGTCATCGGGCAGGGGAACACGAGCAGTACTTC.

This clonotype was counted at least ten times. The J gene is TRBJ2-5, the V gene TRBV5-1; 13 bases are shared with TRBD2. J was trimmed by 4 bases and V by 4 bases; bases with no gene match: 10. Germline V lookup: CDR1 SGHRS, CDR2 YFSETQ. This CDR3 has 17 amino acids. CDR3 bases: TGCGCCAGCAGCCGTGGACTAGCGGGAGTGTCTGGAGAGACCCAGTACTTC. Translated: CASSRGLAGVSGETQYF.

This clonotype was seen a handful of times. This chain joins TRBV7-8 and TRBJ1-3, with D unresolved. Germline V CDR1 and CDR2: SGHVS, FQNEAQ. The CDR3 totals 14 residues. V was clipped by 1 base and J by 4 bases, with 8 bases between them. CDR3 in amino acids: CASSLEGGGNTIYF. CDR3 DNA sequence: TGTGCCAGCAGCTTAGAGGGAGGGGGAAACACCATATATTTT.

The chain carries TRBV20-1 and TRBJ1-1, with TRBD1 matching 7 bases. The germline CDR1 and CDR2 sequences are DFQATT and SNEGSKA (reference sequence). CDR3 length equals 13 residues. After removal of 5 bases from V and 5 bases from J, the junction contained 8 bases not matched to a gene. The CDR3 spells CSAPSPGGTEAFF. For the CDR3, the DNA is TGCAGTGCTCCTAGCCCAGGGGGAACTGAAGCTTTCTTT.

This rearrangement joins TRBV7-9 to TRBJ2-7; 7 bases are shared with TRBD2. The CDR3 length is 15 residues. CDR1 is SEHNR and CDR2 is FQNEAQ in the germline V gene (reference sequence). Trimming removed 5 bases from V and 5 bases from J; junction bases left unmatched: 12. This CDR3 is CASSPSGGSVHEQYF. CDR3 nucleotides: TGTGCCAGCAGCCCTTCTGGCGGGAGCGTCCACGAGCAGTACTTC.

This chain connects TRBV5-1 to TRBJ2-3, with D uncertain. The CDR3 consists of 15 residues. Germline loops: CDR1 SGHRS, CDR2 YFSETQ. V was trimmed by 2 bases and J by 2 bases, leaving 12 bases between them. CDR3 in amino acids: CASSLSGGYTDTQYF. The CDR3 DNA is TGCGCCAGCAGCTTATCAGGCGGTTACACAGATACGCAGTATTTT.

The genes are TRBV15 and TRBJ2-7, with D unresolved. Trimming cost V 0 bases and J 0 bases, with 9 bases left between them. This CDR3 is 15 amino acids long. Germline CDR1 LNHNV, CDR2 YYDKDF (reference sequence). CDR3 loop: CATSRDIGASYEQYF. The CDR3 nucleotides are TGTGCCACCAGCAGAGACATAGGAGCCTCCTACGAGCAGTACTTC.